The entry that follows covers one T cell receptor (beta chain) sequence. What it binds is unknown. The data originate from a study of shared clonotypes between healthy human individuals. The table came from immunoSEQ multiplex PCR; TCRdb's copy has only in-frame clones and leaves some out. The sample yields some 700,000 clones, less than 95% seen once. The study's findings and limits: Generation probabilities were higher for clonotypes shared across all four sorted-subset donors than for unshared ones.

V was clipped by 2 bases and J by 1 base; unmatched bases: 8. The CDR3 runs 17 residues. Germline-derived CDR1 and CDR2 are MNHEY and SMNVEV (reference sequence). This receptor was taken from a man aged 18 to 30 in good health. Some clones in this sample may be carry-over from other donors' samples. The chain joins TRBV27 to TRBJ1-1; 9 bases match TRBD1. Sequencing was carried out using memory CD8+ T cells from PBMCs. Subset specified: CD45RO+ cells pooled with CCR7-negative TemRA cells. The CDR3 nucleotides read TGTGCCAGCAGTTTAAGTCGACAGGGGGAATGGAACACTGAAGCTTTCTTT. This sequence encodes CASSLSRQGEWNTEAFF.